A selection of T cell receptor beta chains follows, all from one sample in a study of T cell repertoires in cytomegalovirus infection. Via MiXCR, TCRdb re-called the reads, giving one row per CDR3 protein. This sample carries approximately 700,000 distinct CDR3 sequences, 35% of them seen once, and the ten largest clones take about 2.8%. Sequenced: PBMCs. The receptor set was obtained from a human donor in good health (CMV status not recorded). Some clones in this sample may be carry-over from other donors' samples. CDR3s include the opening cysteine and the closing phenylalanine or tryptophan. D genes are given only for firm matches. Some rows mark clone size as missing; the rest say once, few, many or name a class of expanded clone.

CDR3nt	CDR3aa	abundance	d_gene	v_gene	j_gene
TGTGCCAGCATTTACGCGGATGGGCGGGAGGACGAGCAGTACTTC	CASIYADGREDEQYF	NA	TRBD2	TRBV6-6	TRBJ2-7
TGTGCCAGCAACCAATGGGGGGGGCAGTCTGGGGCCAACGTCCTGACTTTC	CASNQWGGQSGANVLTF	few	NA	TRBV7-9	TRBJ2-6
TGTGCCAGCCGCTCGCCAGGGGGCTCGAACACCGGGGAGCTGTTTTTT	CASRSPGGSNTGELFF	NA	TRBD1	TRBV5-5	TRBJ2-2
TGTGCCAGCAGTGAAAGGGCTAGCGCACCTAGCACAGATACGCAGTATTTT	CASSERASAPSTDTQYF	many	NA	TRBV6-1	TRBJ2-3
TGTGCCAGCAGCGTGGACAGGGGACGTGAAAAACTGTTTTTT	CASSVDRGREKLFF	NA	TRBD1	TRBV7-8	TRBJ1-4
TGTGCCAGCAGATTTGGCCCAGGGACTGGAAACACCATATATTTT	CASRFGPGTGNTIYF	once	NA	TRBV7-2	TRBJ1-3
TGCGCCAGCGGGAGCGACACAGATACGCAGTATTTT	CASGSDTDTQYF	NA	NA	TRBV10-1	TRBJ2-3
TGTGCCAGCAGATCAGGGCAGGGCACAGATACGCAGTATTTT	CASRSGQGTDTQYF	NA	NA	TRBV28	TRBJ2-3
TGTGCCAGCAGCTCCTCGGGGAGGCAAACAGAGACCCAGTACTTC	CASSSSGRQTETQYF	many	NA	TRBV7-2	TRBJ2-5
TGTGCCATCAGTGGCCTCGACAGACACGAGCAGTACTTC	CAISGLDRHEQYF	NA	NA	TRBV10-3	TRBJ2-7
TGTGCCAGTCAGACAGGGTTGGACTATGGCTACACCTTC	CASQTGLDYGYTF	NA	TRBD1	TRBV28	TRBJ1-2
TGTGCCAGCAGCCGTCCGGGCCCTGGAGCGTACGAGCAGTACTTC	CASSRPGPGAYEQYF	many	NA	TRBV7-2	TRBJ2-7
TGCAGTGCTAGAGGAGACAGTATCAACTATGGCTACACCTTC	CSARGDSINYGYTF	few	NA	TRBV20-1	TRBJ1-2
TGTGCCAGCAGCTTGACTAGCGGGGGGGCTGCAGATACGCAGTATTTT	CASSLTSGGAADTQYF	NA	TRBD2	TRBV7-3	TRBJ2-3
TGTGCCAGTAGCCTGGAGGGGACAGGGCCCTACGAGCAGTACTTC	CASSLEGTGPYEQYF	few	TRBD1	TRBV19	TRBJ2-7
TGTGCCAGCAGGACATCACTCGGCAATCAGCCCCAGCATTTT	CASRTSLGNQPQHF	few	NA	TRBV6-1	TRBJ1-5
TGTGCCAGCAGCCCTCGGGGGGGGACAGGGGGCCGAGACGGGGAGCTGTTTTTT	CASSPRGGTGGRDGELFF	NA	TRBD1	TRBV9	TRBJ2-2
TGTGCCAGTAGCATGTCGGGGATTAACACTGAAGCTTTCTTT	CASSMSGINTEAFF	few	NA	TRBV19	TRBJ1-1
TGTGCCAGCAGTCTTGGGACGGTCACTGAAGCTTTCTTT	CASSLGTVTEAFF	many	NA	TRBV6-2/TRBV6-3	TRBJ1-1
TGTGCCAGCAGCTTTAGTGTGCGTGGAAAATTCTACAATGAGCAGTTCTTC	CASSFSVRGKFYNEQFF	NA	NA	TRBV7-8	TRBJ2-1
TGTGCCAGCTCCAGGACAGGGTCGGAGACCCAGTACTTC	CASSRTGSETQYF	few	TRBD1	TRBV5-6	TRBJ2-5
TGTGCTAGCAGCTTAGCCCAGGGGGCTTTGGCCGGGGAGCTGTTTTTT	CASSLAQGALAGELFF	NA	TRBD1	TRBV7-7	TRBJ2-2
TGTGCCAGCAGTTCCCCTAGCGGGACGAACAATGAGCAGTTCTTC	CASSSPSGTNNEQFF	NA	TRBD2	TRBV28	TRBJ2-1
TGTGCCAGCAGTTTATCCCGAGCAGTCACCTACGAGCAGTACTTC	CASSLSRAVTYEQYF	NA	NA	TRBV27	TRBJ2-7
TGTGCCAGCATTTTGACGGGTGGTGTTACTGAAGCTTTCTTT	CASILTGGVTEAFF	NA	NA	TRBV6-2/TRBV6-3	TRBJ1-1
TGTGCCATCAGTGAGTACGAATCCGGGACACTTGGCTACACCTTC	CAISEYESGTLGYTF	NA	NA	TRBV10-3	TRBJ1-2
TGTGCCAGTAGTCCAGGGACAGGACTCAATCAGCCCCAGCATTTT	CASSPGTGLNQPQHF	NA	TRBD1	TRBV19	TRBJ1-5
TGTGCCAGCAGCCACGCAGGGACGTATGGCTACACCTTC	CASSHAGTYGYTF	once	NA	TRBV3-1	TRBJ1-2
TGTGCCAGCAGACTTGGACAGGGCCCTATCTCTGGAAACACCATATATTTT	CASRLGQGPISGNTIYF	few	TRBD1	TRBV6-5	TRBJ1-3
TGTGCCAGCTCGATGGCAGGGAGGAAATTTTACGAGCAGTACTTC	CASSMAGRKFYEQYF	NA	NA	TRBV7-6	TRBJ2-7
TGTGCCAGCAGCCCAAAACGGGGGGCGGATGGCAATGAGCAGTTCTTC	CASSPKRGADGNEQFF	few	NA	TRBV11-3	TRBJ2-1
TGTGCCAGCACCAAAACCCTCCGGGACACCTCTGGAAACACCATATATTTT	CASTKTLRDTSGNTIYF	NA	NA	TRBV28	TRBJ1-3
TGTGCCGCTGGACGGGGCACTAATGAAAAACTTTTTTTT	CAAGRGTNEKLFF	NA	NA	TRBV10-3	TRBJ1-4
TGTGCCAGCAGCTTAGAGGCGGGGGCACGGGAAAAACTGTTTTTT	CASSLEAGAREKLFF	medium-sized	NA	TRBV7-8	TRBJ1-4
TGTGCCACACACAGGGGTGGGATCTACGAGCAGTACTTC	CATHRGGIYEQYF	NA	TRBD1	TRBV28	TRBJ2-7
TGCGCCAGCAGCGGAATGAAGGGGGCATCCTACAATGAGCAGTTCTTC	CASSGMKGASYNEQFF	NA	TRBD1	TRBV5-1	TRBJ2-1
TGTGCCAGCAGTGAATACGTGCCCTCTGGAAACACCATATATTTT	CASSEYVPSGNTIYF	NA	NA	TRBV2	TRBJ1-3
TGTGCCAGCGGACTACCGATGACTAGCGGGGATGAGGGCACAGATACGCAGTATTTT	CASGLPMTSGDEGTDTQYF	many	TRBD2	TRBV7-9	TRBJ2-3
TGTGCCAGCAGCCAAGGGTACGCGTGGGGAGAGACCCAGTACTTC	CASSQGYAWGETQYF	NA	NA	TRBV3-1	TRBJ2-5
TGTGCCAGCAGTCAGTGGGTCGGAGGGACTGAAGCTTTCTTT	CASSQWVGGTEAFF	few	NA	TRBV25-1	TRBJ1-1
TGTGCCAGCAGCTTAGACAGGGGGGACTCCTACGAGCAGTACTTC	CASSLDRGDSYEQYF	NA	TRBD1	TRBV7-6	TRBJ2-7
TGTGCCAGCAGTTCCCCCTTTACGGGACTAGCGGGAGCTCCTGATACGCAGTATTTT	CASSSPFTGLAGAPDTQYF	few	TRBD2	TRBV28	TRBJ2-3
TGTGCCAGCACTTCAATGAGGGGAACCTTCCCGTCACCCCTCCACTTT	CASTSMRGTFPSPLHF	few	NA	TRBV6-2/TRBV6-3	TRBJ1-6
TGTGCCAGCAGCCCTGAAGCGGGAGGGAGGAATGAGCAGTTCTTC	CASSPEAGGRNEQFF	NA	TRBD2	TRBV5-4	TRBJ2-1
TGTGCCAGCAGCTTAGCCCGCAATAGCGGGGGTAGAGAGACCCAGTACTTC	CASSLARNSGGRETQYF	NA	TRBD2	TRBV7-3	TRBJ2-5
TGTGCCACCAGTGTAGGACGGTACAATGAGCAGTTCTTC	CATSVGRYNEQFF	NA	NA	TRBV24-1	TRBJ2-1
TGTGCCAGCAGTTGGGACACGAGTGGCTACACCTTC	CASSWDTSGYTF	once	NA	TRBV12-3/TRBV12-4	TRBJ1-2